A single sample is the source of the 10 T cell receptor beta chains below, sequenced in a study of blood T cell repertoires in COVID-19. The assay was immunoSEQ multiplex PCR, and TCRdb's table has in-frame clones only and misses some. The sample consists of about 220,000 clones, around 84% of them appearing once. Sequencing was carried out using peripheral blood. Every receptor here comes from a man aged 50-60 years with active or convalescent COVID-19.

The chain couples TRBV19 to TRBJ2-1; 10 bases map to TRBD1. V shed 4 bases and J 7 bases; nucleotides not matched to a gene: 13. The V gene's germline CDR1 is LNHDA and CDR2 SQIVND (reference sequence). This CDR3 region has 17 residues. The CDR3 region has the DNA TGTGCCAGTAGTAAAAGTCCCCCGGGACAGGGGAAAAATGAGCAGTTCTTC. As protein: CASSKSPPGQGKNEQFF.

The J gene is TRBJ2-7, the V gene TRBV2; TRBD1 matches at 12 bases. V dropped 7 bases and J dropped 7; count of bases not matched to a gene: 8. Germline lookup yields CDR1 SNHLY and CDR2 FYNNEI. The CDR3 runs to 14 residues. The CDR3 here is CASNSGTGGREQYF. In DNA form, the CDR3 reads TGTGCCAGCAACTCCGGGACAGGGGGCCGAGAGCAGTACTTC.

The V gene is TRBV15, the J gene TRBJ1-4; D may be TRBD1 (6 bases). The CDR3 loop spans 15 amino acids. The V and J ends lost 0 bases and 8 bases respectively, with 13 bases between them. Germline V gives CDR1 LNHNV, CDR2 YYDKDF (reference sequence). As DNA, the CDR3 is TGTGCCACCAGCAGAGATCTACAGGGTCGAGAAAAACTGTTTTTT. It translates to CATSRDLQGREKLFF.

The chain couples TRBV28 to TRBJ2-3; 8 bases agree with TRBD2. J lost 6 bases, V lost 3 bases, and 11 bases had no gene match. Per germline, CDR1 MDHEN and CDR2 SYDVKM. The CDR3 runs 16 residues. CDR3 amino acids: CASSFTGGGFSDTQYF. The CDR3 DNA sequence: TGTGCCAGCAGTTTTACTGGCGGGGGGTTCTCGGATACGCAGTATTTT.

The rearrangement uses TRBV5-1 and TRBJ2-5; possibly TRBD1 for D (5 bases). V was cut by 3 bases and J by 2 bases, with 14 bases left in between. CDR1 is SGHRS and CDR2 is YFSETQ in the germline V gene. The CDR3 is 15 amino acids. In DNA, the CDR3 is TGCGCCAGCAGCTCGGGCGACAGATTTCAAGAGACCCAGTACTTC. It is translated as CASSSGDRFQETQYF.

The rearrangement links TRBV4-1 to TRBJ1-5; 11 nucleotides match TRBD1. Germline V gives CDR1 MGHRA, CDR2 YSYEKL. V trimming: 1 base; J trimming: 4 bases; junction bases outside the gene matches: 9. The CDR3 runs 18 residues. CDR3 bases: TGCGCCAGCAGCCAAGTCGGCCGCCGGGACAGGGGGAATCAGCCCCAGCATTTT. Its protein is CASSQVGRRDRGNQPQHF.

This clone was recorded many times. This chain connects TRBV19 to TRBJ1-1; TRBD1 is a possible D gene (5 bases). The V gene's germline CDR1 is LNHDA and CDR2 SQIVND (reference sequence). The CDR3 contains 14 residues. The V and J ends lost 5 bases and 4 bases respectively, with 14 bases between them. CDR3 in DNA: TGTGCCAGTAGTTTCGGGGGTAGGGGCACTGAAGCTTTCTTT. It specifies CASSFGGRGTEAFF.

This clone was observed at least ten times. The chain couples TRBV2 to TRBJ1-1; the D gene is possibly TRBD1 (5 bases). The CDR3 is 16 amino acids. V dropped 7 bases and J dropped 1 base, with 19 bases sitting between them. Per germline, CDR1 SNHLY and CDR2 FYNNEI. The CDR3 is CASNGRNGGANTEAFF. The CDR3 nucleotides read TGTGCCAGCAATGGGAGGAACGGAGGGGCGAACACTGAAGCTTTCTTT.

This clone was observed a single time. CDR3 coding DNA: TGCAGCTCCGATACCGGGACTTCCCCAGATACGCAGTATTTT. This encodes CSSDTGTSPDTQYF. This chain links TRBV29-1 with TRBJ2-3; D may be TRBD2 (6 bases). CDR1 is SQVTM and CDR2 is ANQGSEA in the germline V gene. Trimming shortened V by 8 bases and J by 4 bases, and 19 bases separated the two germline ends. The CDR3 runs to 14 residues.

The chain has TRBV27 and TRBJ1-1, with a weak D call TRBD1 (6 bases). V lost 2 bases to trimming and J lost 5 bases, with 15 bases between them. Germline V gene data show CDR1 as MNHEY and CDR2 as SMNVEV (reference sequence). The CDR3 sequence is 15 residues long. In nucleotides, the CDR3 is TGTGCCAGCAGTTTACACCCCGGGGGGCGGACTGAAGCTTTCTTT. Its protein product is CASSLHPGGRTEAFF.